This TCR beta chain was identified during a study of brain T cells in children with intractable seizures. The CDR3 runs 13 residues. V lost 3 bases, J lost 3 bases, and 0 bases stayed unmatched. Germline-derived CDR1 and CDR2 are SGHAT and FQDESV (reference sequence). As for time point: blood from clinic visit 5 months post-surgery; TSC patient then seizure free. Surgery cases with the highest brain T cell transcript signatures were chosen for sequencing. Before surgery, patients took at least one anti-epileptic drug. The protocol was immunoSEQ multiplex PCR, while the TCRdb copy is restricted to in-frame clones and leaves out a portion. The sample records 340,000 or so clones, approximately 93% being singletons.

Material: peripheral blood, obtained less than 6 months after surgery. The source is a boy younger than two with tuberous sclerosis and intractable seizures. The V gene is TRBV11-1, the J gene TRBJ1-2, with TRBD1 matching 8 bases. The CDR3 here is CASSLDRDYGYTF. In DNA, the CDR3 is TGTGCCAGCAGCTTGGACAGGGACTATGGCTACACCTTC.